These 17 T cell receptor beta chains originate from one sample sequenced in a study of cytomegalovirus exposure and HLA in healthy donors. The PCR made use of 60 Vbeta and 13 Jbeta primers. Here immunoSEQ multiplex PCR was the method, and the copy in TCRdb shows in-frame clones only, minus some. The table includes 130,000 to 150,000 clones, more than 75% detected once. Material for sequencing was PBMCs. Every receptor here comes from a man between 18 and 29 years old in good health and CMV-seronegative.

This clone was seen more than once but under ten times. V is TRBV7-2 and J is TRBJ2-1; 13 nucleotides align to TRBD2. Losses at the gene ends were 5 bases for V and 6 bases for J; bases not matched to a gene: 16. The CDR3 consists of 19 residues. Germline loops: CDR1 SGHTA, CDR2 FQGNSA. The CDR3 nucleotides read TGTGCCAGCAGCCCCCTCGGGACTAGCGGGGCGCCGGGCTCCAATGAGCAGTTCTTC. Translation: CASSPLGTSGAPGSNEQFF.

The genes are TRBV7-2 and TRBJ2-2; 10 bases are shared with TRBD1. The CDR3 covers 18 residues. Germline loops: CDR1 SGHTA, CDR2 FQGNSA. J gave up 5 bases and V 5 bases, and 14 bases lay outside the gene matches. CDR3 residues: CASSQPSGTGVITGELFF. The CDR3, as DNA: TGTGCCAGCAGCCAGCCATCCGGGACAGGGGTTATTACCGGGGAGCTGTTTTTT.

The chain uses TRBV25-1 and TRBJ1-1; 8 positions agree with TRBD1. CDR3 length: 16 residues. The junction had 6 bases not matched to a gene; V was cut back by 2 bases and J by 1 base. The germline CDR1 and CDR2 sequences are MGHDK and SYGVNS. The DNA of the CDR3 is TGTGCCAGCAGTGAACTAACAGGGGGGGCGAACACTGAAGCTTTCTTT. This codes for CASSELTGGANTEAFF.

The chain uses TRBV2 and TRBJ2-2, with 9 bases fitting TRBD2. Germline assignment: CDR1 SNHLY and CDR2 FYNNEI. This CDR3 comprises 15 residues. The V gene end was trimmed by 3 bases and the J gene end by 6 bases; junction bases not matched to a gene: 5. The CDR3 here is CASSERAGGPGELFF. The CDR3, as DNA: TGTGCCAGCAGTGAGCGGGCGGGAGGGCCCGGGGAGCTGTTTTTT.

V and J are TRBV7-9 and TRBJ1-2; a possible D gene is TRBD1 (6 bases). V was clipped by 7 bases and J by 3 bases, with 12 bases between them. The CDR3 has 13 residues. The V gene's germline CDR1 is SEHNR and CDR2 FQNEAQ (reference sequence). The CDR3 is CASNPGGHYGYTF. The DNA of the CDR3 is TGTGCCAGCAACCCCGGGGGGCACTATGGCTACACCTTC. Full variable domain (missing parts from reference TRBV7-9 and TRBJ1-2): DTGVSQNPRHKITKRGQNVTFRCDPISEHNRLYWYRQTLGQGPEFLTYFQNEAQLEKSRLLSDRFSAERPKGSFSTLEIQRTEQGDSAMYLCASNPGGHYGYTFGSGTRLTVV.

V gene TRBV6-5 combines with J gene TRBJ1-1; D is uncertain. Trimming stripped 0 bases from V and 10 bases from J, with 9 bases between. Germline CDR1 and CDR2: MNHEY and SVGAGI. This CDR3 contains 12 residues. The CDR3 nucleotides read TGTGCCAGCAGTTACTCGGGTGGAGTAGCTTTCTTT. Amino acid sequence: CASSYSGGVAFF.

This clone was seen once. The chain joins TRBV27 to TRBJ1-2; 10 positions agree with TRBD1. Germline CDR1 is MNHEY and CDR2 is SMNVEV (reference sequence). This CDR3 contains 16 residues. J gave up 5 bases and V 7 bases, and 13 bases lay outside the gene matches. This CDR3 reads CASMGPRDRGWYGYTF. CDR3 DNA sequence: TGTGCCAGCATGGGCCCCCGGGACAGGGGTTGGTATGGCTACACCTTC.

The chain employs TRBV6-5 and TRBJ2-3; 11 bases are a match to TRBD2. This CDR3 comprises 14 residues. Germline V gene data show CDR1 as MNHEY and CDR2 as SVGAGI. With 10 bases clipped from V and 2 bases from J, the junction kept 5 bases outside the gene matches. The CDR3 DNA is TGTGCCACTAGCGGGGGGCCCCTCACAGATACGCAGTATTTT. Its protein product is CATSGGPLTDTQYF.

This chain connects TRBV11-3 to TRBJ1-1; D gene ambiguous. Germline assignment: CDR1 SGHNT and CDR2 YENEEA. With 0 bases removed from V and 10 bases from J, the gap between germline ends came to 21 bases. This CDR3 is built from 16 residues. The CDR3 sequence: CASSLDPAGTVPAAFF. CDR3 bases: TGTGCCAGCAGCTTAGACCCCGCCGGTACAGTCCCTGCAGCTTTCTTT.

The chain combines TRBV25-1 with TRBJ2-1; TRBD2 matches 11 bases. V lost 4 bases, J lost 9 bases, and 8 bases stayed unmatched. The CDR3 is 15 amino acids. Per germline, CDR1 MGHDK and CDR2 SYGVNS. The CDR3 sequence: CASSGSSGRAAEQFF. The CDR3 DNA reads TGTGCCAGCAGTGGAAGTAGCGGGAGGGCAGCTGAGCAGTTCTTC.

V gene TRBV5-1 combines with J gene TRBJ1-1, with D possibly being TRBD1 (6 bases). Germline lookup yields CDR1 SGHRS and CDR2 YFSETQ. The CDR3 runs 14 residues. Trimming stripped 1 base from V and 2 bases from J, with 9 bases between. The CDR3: CASSLTGRNTEAFF. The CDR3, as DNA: TGCGCCAGCAGCTTGACAGGGCGAAACACTGAAGCTTTCTTT.

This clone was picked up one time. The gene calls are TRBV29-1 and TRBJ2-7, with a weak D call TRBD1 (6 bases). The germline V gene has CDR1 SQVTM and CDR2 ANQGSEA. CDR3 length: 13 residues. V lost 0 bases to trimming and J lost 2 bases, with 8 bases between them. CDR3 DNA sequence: TGCAGCGTTGAAGAACAGGGTACCTACGAGCAGTACTTC. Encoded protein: CSVEEQGTYEQYF.

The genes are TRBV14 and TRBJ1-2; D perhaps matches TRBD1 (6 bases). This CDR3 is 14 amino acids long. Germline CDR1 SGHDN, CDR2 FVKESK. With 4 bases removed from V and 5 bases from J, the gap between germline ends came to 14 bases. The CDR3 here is CASSPSDRYYGYTF. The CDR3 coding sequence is TGTGCCAGCAGCCCCTCCGACAGGTATTATGGCTACACCTTC.

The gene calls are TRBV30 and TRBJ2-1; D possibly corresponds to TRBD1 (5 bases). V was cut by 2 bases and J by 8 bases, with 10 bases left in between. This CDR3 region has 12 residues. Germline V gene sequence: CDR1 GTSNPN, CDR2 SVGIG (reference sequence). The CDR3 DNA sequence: TGTGCCTGGAGTAAAGGGGCCCATGAGCAGTTCTTC. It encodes CAWSKGAHEQFF.

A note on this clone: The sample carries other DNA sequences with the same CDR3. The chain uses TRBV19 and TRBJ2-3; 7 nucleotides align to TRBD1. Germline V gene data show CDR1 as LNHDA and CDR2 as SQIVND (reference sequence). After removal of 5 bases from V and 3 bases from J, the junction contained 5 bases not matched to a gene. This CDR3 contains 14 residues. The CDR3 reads CASSLRQGTDTQYF. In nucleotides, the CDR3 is TGTGCCAGTAGTCTAAGACAGGGAACAGATACGCAGTATTTT.

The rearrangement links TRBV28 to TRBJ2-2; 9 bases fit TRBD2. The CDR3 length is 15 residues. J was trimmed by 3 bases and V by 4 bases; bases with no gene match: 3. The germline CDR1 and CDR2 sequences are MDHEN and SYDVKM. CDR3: CASSSAGGDTGELFF. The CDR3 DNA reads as TGTGCCAGCAGTTCAGCGGGAGGAGACACCGGGGAGCTGTTTTTT. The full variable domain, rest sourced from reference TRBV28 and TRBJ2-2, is DVKVTQSSRYLVKRTGEKVFLECVQDMDHENMFWYRQDPGLGLRLIYFSYDVKMKEKGDIPEGYSVSREKKERFSLILESASTNQTSMYLCASSSAGGDTGELFFGEGSRLTVL.

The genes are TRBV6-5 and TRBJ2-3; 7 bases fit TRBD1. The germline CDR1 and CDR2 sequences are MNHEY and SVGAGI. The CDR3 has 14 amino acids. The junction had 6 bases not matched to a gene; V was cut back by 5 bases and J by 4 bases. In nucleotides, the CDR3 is TGTGCCAGCAGTGAGAGAGGGGGCTCAGATACGCAGTATTTT. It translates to CASSERGGSDTQYF.